Shown below are 21 T cell receptor beta chains from a single sample sequenced in a study of T cell changes during pregnancy in multiple sclerosis. Method: immunoSEQ multiplex PCR; TCRdb's copy keeps in-frame clones and lacks some. The sample lists approximately 41,000 clones, around nine tenths occurring once. Sequenced here: CD4+ T cells from peripheral blood mononuclear cells, sampled in the second trimester of pregnancy. Receptors originate from a female donor in good health, enrolled as a control in a pregnancy study.

The chain uses TRBV18 and TRBJ1-1, with a tentative D call TRBD1 (5 bases). This CDR3 spans 14 amino acids. Germline loops: CDR1 KGHSH, CDR2 LQKENI. Trimming pared 4 bases from V and 3 bases from J, leaving 12 bases between. Written as DNA, the CDR3 is TGTGCCAGCTCACAGGATAACAGGTACACTGAAGCTTTCTTT. Protein product: CASSQDNRYTEAFF.

The chain links TRBV27 to TRBJ2-1, with 7 bases matching TRBD2. In germline, CDR1 is MNHEY, CDR2 SMNVEV (reference sequence). There are 14 residues in the CDR3. The J segment lost 2 bases and the V segment lost 5 bases, leaving 3 bases of the junction unmatched. DNA of the CDR3: TGTGCCAGCAGTGCGGGGGTTCCCTACAATGAGCAGTTCTTC. Its translation: CASSAGVPYNEQFF.

The rearrangement uses TRBV19 and TRBJ1-5; D possibly corresponds to TRBD1 (5 bases). CDR1 is LNHDA and CDR2 is SQIVND in the germline V gene (reference sequence). This CDR3 is built from 15 residues. Trimming pared 1 base from V and 6 bases from J, leaving 13 bases between. The CDR3 DNA is TGTGCCAGTAGTATAGCTCGCAGGGAAGTTCAGCCCCAGCATTTT. This gives the protein CASSIARREVQPQHF.

This clone was picked up one time. This sequence joins TRBV5-4 and TRBJ2-2; perhaps TRBD1 as D (5 bases). The CDR3 is made up of 15 amino acids. CDR1 and CDR2 (germline): SGHNT, YYREEE (reference sequence). Trimming took off 0 bases at V and 4 bases at J, with 10 bases between the two ends. The CDR3 bases are TGTGCCAGCAGCTTGGACAGGTTGCTCACCGGGGAGCTGTTTTTT. This sequence encodes CASSLDRLLTGELFF.

The chain employs TRBV4-1 and TRBJ2-5, with D perhaps TRBD1 (5 bases). V dropped 0 bases and J dropped 5 bases, with 13 bases sitting between them. This CDR3 spans 15 amino acids. The V gene's germline CDR1 is MGHRA and CDR2 YSYEKL. The CDR3 nucleotides are TGCGCCAGCAGCCAAGACTCCGTGGGGCCGGAGACCCAGTACTTC. Translated, it gives CASSQDSVGPETQYF.

V is TRBV4-2 and J is TRBJ1-1; 8 nucleotides match TRBD1. The CDR3 is 14 residues long. V was pared by 1 base and J by 5 bases, with 3 bases of the junction left unmatched. The germline gives CDR1 LGHNA, CDR2 YNFKEQ. CDR3 nucleotide sequence: TGTGCCAGCAGCCAAGGGACAGGGCGGACTGAAGCTTTCTTT. Encoded protein: CASSQGTGRTEAFF.

This sequence joins TRBV5-1 and TRBJ2-5, with 7 nucleotides matching TRBD2. Germline V lookup: CDR1 SGHRS, CDR2 YFSETQ. This CDR3 spans 13 amino acids. V dropped 5 bases and J dropped 5; count of bases not matched to a gene: 6. The CDR3 region has the DNA TGCGCCAGCAGTGGGGGGGTTGTGGAGACCCAGTACTTC. Protein sequence: CASSGGVVETQYF.

The V call is TRBV15, the J call TRBJ2-5, with 7 bases aligning to TRBD2. Trimming cost V 3 bases and J 1 base; bases outside gene matches: 5. This CDR3 contains 15 residues. Germline V lookup: CDR1 LNHNV, CDR2 YYDKDF (reference sequence). The CDR3 loop is CATSRGGGVQETQYF. For the CDR3, the DNA is TGTGCCACCAGCAGGGGGGGAGGGGTCCAAGAGACCCAGTACTTC. Filled out from reference TRBV15 and TRBJ2-5, the complete variable domain reads DAMVIQNPRYQVTQFGKPVTLSCSQTLNHNVMYWYQQKSSQAPKLLFHYYDKDFNNEADTPDNFQSRRPNTSFCFLDIRSPGLGDTAMYLCATSRGGGVQETQYFGPGTRLLVL.

The V gene is TRBV7-9, the J gene TRBJ1-1; TRBD1 is a possible D gene (6 bases). V was clipped by 0 bases and J by 3 bases, with 11 bases between them. Germline lookup yields CDR1 SEHNR and CDR2 FQNEAQ (reference sequence). The CDR3 contains 15 residues. CDR3 bases: TGTGCCAGCAGCTTAGCCCGGGGGGGCGACACTGAAGCTTTCTTT. Its translation is CASSLARGGDTEAFF. Full variable domain (outside the CDR3, taken from reference TRBV7-9 and TRBJ1-1): DTGVSQNPRHKITKRGQNVTFRCDPISEHNRLYWYRQTLGQGPEFLTYFQNEAQLEKSRLLSDRFSAERPKGSFSTLEIQRTEQGDSAMYLCASSLARGGDTEAFFGQGTRLTVV.

The chain employs TRBV29-1 and TRBJ2-3; 10 positions match TRBD1. The CDR3 is 16 residues long. With V trimmed by 4 bases and J by 3 bases, 10 bases remained unmatched. Germline-derived CDR1 and CDR2 are SQVTM and ANQGSEA. For the CDR3, the DNA is TGCAGCGTTGTTAGCGAGACAGGGGGCAAGACAGATACGCAGTATTTT. Amino acid sequence: CSVVSETGGKTDTQYF.

V and J are TRBV18 and TRBJ1-5; the D gene is possibly TRBD1 (6 bases). Germline assignment: CDR1 KGHSH and CDR2 LQKENI. V lost 6 bases to trimming and J lost 1 base, with 13 bases between them. The CDR3 has 15 residues. CDR3 protein: CASSSQGISNQPQHF. CDR3 nucleotide sequence: TGTGCCAGCTCTTCTCAGGGGATAAGCAATCAGCCCCAGCATTTT.

V gene TRBV6-5 combines with J gene TRBJ2-3; TRBD2 matches 12 bases. The ends lost 4 bases at V and 2 bases at J; junction bases unmatched: 4. The CDR3 is 16 residues long. Germline assignment: CDR1 MNHEY and CDR2 SVGAGI. This CDR3 is CASSSGTSGPTDTQYF. The CDR3 nucleotides read TGTGCCAGCAGTTCCGGGACTAGCGGGCCCACAGATACGCAGTATTTT.

This chain links TRBV2 with TRBJ1-3, with TRBD1 identical over 9 bases. Trimming took 7 bases from V and 2 from J; bases not matched to a gene: 9. Per the germline V gene, CDR1 is SNHLY and CDR2 is FYNNEI. The CDR3 has 16 amino acids. The DNA for the CDR3 is TGTGCCAGCAACATAAACAGGGGGCTGACTGGAAACACCATATATTTT. This encodes CASNINRGLTGNTIYF. Full variable domain (missing parts from reference TRBV2 and TRBJ1-3): EPEVTQTPSHQVTQMGQEVILRCVPISNHLYFYWYRQILGQKVEFLVSFYNNEISEKSEIFDDQFSVERPDGSNFTLKIRSTKLEDSAMYFCASNINRGLTGNTIYFGEGSWLTVV.

The chain is built from TRBV10-3 and TRBJ2-3; 8 nucleotides line up with TRBD1. With V trimmed by 10 bases and J by 4 bases, 7 bases remained unmatched. Germline CDR1 reads ENHRY; CDR2 reads SYGVKD. The CDR3 sequence is 13 residues long. CDR3: CATGQGSPDTQYF. The CDR3 coding sequence is TGTGCCACCGGACAGGGTTCCCCAGATACGCAGTATTTT.

The chain recombines TRBV7-9 with TRBJ1-1; D might be TRBD1 (6 bases). The germline V gene has CDR1 SEHNR and CDR2 FQNEAQ (reference sequence). CDR3 length: 15 residues. V was pared by 5 bases and J by 6 bases, with 19 bases between. The DNA of the CDR3 is TGTGCCAGCAGCCCTGTCCCCAGGGGCATACCTGAAGCTTTCTTT. This codes for CASSPVPRGIPEAFF.

This rearrangement joins TRBV21-1 to TRBJ2-5; TRBD2 reflects the table's D call only, with no check against the DNA. TRBV21-1 is classified as a pseudogene. CDR3 length equals 13 residues. CDR3 bases: TGTGCCAGGGACAGCGGGGGCCAAGAGACCCAGTACTTC. Translating it yields CARDSGGQETQYF.

This rearrangement joins TRBV9 to TRBJ2-3; possible D gene TRBD2, 7 bases. The CDR3 length is 15 residues. V shed 2 bases and J shed 4 bases, with 14 bases lying between them. Per germline, CDR1 SGDLS and CDR2 YYNGEE. CDR3 nucleotide sequence: TGTGCCAGCAGCGTTAGCCCGGGGGGCCCAGATACGCAGTATTTT. It translates to CASSVSPGGPDTQYF.

J is TRBJ1-1 and V is TRBV10-3; D is undetermined. Germline V lookup: CDR1 ENHRY, CDR2 SYGVKD. V was trimmed by 11 bases and J by 0 bases, leaving 10 bases between them. The CDR3 is 12 amino acids. CDR3: CASGRLNTEAFF. The CDR3 bases are TGTGCCTCAGGAAGATTGAACACTGAAGCTTTCTTT.

This clone showed up just a few times. This chain uses TRBV20-1 with TRBJ2-3; D is unresolved. The germline CDR1 and CDR2 sequences are DFQATT and SNEGSKA (reference sequence). V shed 8 bases and J shed 1 base, with 7 bases lying between them. This CDR3 is 11 amino acids long. The CDR3 reads CSCARTDTQYF. Written as DNA, the CDR3 is TGCAGTTGTGCGCGCACAGATACGCAGTATTTT.

V and J are TRBV6-5 and TRBJ2-7; 7 bases are shared with TRBD2. Germline values: CDR1 MNHEY, CDR2 SVGAGI. V lost 5 bases to trimming and J lost 6 bases; unmatched junction nucleotides: 4. This CDR3 region has 12 residues. In DNA form, the CDR3 reads TGTGCCAGCAGTGCCGGGAGGAGCGAGCAGTACTTC. This sequence encodes CASSAGRSEQYF.

The chain links TRBV7-9 to TRBJ2-1, with D possibly TRBD2 on 7 matching bases. The CDR3 sequence is 16 residues long. Trimming removed 8 bases at V and 4 bases at J, with 21 bases between. Per germline, CDR1 SEHNR and CDR2 FQNEAQ (reference sequence). CDR3 region: CASLGVWGGLYNEQFF. DNA for the CDR3: TGTGCCAGCCTAGGTGTTTGGGGGGGCCTGTACAATGAGCAGTTCTTC.